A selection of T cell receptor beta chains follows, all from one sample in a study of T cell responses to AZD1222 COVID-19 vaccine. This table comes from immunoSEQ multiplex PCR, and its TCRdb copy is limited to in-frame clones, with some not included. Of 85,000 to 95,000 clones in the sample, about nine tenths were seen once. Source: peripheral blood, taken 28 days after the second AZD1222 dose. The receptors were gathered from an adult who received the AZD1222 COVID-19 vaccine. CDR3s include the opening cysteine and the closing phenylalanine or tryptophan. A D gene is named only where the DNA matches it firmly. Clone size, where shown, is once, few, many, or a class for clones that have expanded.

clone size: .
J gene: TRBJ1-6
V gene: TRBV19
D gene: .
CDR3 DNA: TGTGCCAGTAGTATTGGCGGACGCTCCTATAATTCACCCCTCCACTTT
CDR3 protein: CASSIGGRSYNSPLHF

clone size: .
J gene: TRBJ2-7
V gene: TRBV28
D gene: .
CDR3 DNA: TGTGCCAGCAGTGGGGGGGACAGACTATACGAGCAGTACTTC
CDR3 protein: CASSGGDRLYEQYF

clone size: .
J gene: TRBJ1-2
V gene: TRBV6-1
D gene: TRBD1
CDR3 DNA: TGTGCCAGCAGTGAAGAGGGGGCGGCATTCTCCGGCTACACCTTC
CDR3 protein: CASSEEGAAFSGYTF

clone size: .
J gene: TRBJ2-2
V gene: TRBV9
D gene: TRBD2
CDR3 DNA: TGTGCCAGCAGCGTACTAGCGGGGGGTACGACCGGGGAGCTGTTTTTT
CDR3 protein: CASSVLAGGTTGELFF

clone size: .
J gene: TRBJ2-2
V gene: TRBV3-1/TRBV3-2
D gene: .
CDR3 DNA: TGTGCCAGCAGCCCTACGCTGAGTGTTACCGGGGAGCTGTTTTTT
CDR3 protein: CASSPTLSVTGELFF

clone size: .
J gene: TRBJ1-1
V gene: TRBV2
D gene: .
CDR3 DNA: TGTGCCAGCAGTGAAGCGGGGGGGCGCGTCACTGAAGCTTTCTTT
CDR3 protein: CASSEAGGRVTEAFF

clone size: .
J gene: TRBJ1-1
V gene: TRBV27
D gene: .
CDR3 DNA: TGTGCCAGCAGCTATGATACAACCGGGCCTCGGGGCACTGAAGCTTTCTTT
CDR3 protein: CASSYDTTGPRGTEAFF

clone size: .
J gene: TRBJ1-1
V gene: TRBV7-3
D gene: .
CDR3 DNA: TGTGCCAGCAGCTTAACCGGAACAGAGGGAACTGAAGCTTTCTTT
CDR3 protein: CASSLTGTEGTEAFF

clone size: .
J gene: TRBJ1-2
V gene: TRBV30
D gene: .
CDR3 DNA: TGTGCCTGGAGTTGGGGGGCGCGGGGCTACACCTTC
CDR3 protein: CAWSWGARGYTF

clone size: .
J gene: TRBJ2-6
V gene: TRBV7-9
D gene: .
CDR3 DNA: TGTGCCAGCAGCCGACAGGGGGCCAACGTCCTGACTTTC
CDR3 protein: CASSRQGANVLTF

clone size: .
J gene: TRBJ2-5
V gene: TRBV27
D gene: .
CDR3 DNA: TGTGCCAGCAGTCCTGATCGCCAAGAGACCCAGTACTTC
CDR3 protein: CASSPDRQETQYF

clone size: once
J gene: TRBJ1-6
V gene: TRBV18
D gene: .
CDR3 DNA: TGTGCCAGCTCACCCCGGGGGCAAGGTGGCTCACCCCTCCACTTT
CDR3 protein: CASSPRGQGGSPLHF

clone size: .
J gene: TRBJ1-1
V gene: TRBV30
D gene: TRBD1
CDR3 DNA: TGTGCCTGGATCCAGGGGGTCACTGAAGCTTTCTTT
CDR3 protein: CAWIQGVTEAFF

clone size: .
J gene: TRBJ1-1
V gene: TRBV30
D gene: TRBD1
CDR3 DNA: TGTGCCTGGGACGACAGGGGCGCTGAAGCTTTCTTT
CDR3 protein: CAWDDRGAEAFF

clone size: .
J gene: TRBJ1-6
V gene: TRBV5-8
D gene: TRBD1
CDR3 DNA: TGTGCCAGCAGCCCCCGGGACAGGGATCCACCCCTCCACTTT
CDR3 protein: CASSPRDRDPPLHF

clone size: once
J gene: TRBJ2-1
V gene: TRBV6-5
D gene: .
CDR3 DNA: TGTGCCAGCACCCCCTCCCACGGGGGAGGGCAGTTCTTC
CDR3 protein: CASTPSHGGGQFF

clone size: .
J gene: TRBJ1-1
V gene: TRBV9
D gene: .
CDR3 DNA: TGTGCCAGCAGCGTAGAGGTGAACACTGAAGCTTTCTTT
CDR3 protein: CASSVEVNTEAFF

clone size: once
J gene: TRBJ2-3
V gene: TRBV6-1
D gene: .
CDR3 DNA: TGTGCCAGCAGTGTAGCCGGGGCAGGCACAGATACGCAGTATTTT
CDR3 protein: CASSVAGAGTDTQYF

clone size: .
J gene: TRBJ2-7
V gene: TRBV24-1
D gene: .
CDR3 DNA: TGTGCCACCCTCTTGTCAGGAGGGAAAGCATGCGGCTACGAGCAGTACTTC
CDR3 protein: CATLLSGGKACGYEQYF

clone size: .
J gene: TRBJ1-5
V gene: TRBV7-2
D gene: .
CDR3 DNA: TGTGCCAGCAGCTTAGTCGGAGGGAGCAATCAGCCCCAGCATTTT
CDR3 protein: CASSLVGGSNQPQHF

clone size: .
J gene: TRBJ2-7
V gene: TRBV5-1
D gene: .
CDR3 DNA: TGCGCCAGCAGCTTGCCAGGGAATATCGAGCAGTACTTC
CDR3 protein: CASSLPGNIEQYF

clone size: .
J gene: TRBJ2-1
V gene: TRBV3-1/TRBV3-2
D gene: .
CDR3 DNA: TGTGCCAGCAGCCGATCGCGGAGCTCCTACAATGAGCAGTTCTTC
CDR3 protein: CASSRSRSSYNEQFF

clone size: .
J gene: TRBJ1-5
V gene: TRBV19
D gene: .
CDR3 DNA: TGTGCCAGTAGGGATCAGGGATGGGATAGCAATCAGCCCCAGCATTTT
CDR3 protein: CASRDQGWDSNQPQHF

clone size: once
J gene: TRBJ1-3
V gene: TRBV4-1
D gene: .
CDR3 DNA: TGCGCCAGCAGCCTACCCATTGCTGGAAACACCATATATTTT
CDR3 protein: CASSLPIAGNTIYF

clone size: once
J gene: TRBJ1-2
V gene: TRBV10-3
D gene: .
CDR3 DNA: TGTGCCATCAGTGACAGGTCCGGAGTCTACACCTTC
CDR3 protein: CAISDRSGVYTF

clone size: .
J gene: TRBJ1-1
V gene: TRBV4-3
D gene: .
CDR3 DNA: TGCGCCAGCAGCCAAGACGGCAGGCCGAACACTGAAGCTTTCTTT
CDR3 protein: CASSQDGRPNTEAFF

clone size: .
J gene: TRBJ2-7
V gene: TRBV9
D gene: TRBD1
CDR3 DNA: TGTGCCAGCAGCGTAGGGACAGGCAACTCCTACGAGCAGTACTTC
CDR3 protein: CASSVGTGNSYEQYF

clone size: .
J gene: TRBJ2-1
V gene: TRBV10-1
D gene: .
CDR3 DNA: TGCGCCAGCAGTGAGTCAGGCGGGGGCCAGGACAATGAGCAGTTCTTC
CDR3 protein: CASSESGGGQDNEQFF

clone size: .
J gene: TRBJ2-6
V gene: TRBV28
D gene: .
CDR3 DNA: TGTGCCAGCATCTCGGGGTCTGGGGCCAACGTCCTGACTTTC
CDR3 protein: CASISGSGANVLTF

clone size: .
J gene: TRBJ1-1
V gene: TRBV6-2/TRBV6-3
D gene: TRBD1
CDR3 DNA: TGTGCCAGCAGTTGGGACAGGGGACAAACTGAAGCTTTCTTT
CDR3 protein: CASSWDRGQTEAFF

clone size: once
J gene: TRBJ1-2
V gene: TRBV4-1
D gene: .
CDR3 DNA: TGCGCCAGCAGCCAAGATAGTATTCCCTGGCCCTATGGCTACACCTTC
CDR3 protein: CASSQDSIPWPYGYTF

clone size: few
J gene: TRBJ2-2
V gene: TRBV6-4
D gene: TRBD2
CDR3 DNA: TGTGCCAGCAGTGAGCGGGGGGGCGACACCGGGGAGCTGTTTTTT
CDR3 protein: CASSERGGDTGELFF

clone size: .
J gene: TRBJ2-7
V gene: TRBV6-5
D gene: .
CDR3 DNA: TGTGCCAGCAGGGGAAACTCCTACGAGCAGTACTTC
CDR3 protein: CASRGNSYEQYF

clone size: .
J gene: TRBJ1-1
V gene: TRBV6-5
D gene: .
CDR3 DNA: TGTGCCAGCAGAGGGGGGGTCGGTACTGAAGCTTTCTTT
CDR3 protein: CASRGGVGTEAFF

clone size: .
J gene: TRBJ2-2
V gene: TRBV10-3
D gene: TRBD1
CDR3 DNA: TGTGCCATCAGTGAAACAGGGGCCGGGGAGCTGTTTTTT
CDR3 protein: CAISETGAGELFF

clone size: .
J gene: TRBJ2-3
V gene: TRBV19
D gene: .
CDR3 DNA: TGTGCCAGTAGTCGGGACGGAACTAGCACAGATACGCAGTATTTT
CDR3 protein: CASSRDGTSTDTQYF

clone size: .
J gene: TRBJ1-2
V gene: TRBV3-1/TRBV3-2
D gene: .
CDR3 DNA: TGTGCCAGCAGCCAAGTCGCAGGCGCGCCCTATGGCTACACCTTC
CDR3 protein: CASSQVAGAPYGYTF

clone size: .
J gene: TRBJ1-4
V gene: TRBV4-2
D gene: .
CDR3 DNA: TGTGCCAGCAGCCAAGCCAGGGTGGCTGAAAAACTGTTTTTT
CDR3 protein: CASSQARVAEKLFF

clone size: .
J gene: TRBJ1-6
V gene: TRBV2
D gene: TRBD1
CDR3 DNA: TGTGCCAGCAGTGAAGGGACAGGGGTTAATTCACCCCTCCACTTT
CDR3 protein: CASSEGTGVNSPLHF

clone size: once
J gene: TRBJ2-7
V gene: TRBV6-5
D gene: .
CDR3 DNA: TGTGCCAGCAAAAGGGCAGGGGGGGCCGAGCAGTACTTC
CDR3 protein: CASKRAGGAEQYF

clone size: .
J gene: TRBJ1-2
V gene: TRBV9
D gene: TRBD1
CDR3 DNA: TGTGCCAGCAGCGTAGCGGGGACAGGAGCAGCCTATGGCTACACCTTC
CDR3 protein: CASSVAGTGAAYGYTF

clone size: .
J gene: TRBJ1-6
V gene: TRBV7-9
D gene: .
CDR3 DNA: TGTGCCAGCAGCTTAGCGACAGATAATTCACCCCTCCACTTT
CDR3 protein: CASSLATDNSPLHF

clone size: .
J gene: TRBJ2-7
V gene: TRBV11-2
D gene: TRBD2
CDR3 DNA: TGTGCCACCTCACCCTGGGGAGGGGCCCACGAGCAGTACTTC
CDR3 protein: CATSPWGGAHEQYF

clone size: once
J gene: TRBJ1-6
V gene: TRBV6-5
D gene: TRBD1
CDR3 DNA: TGTGCCAGCCTGGGACAGGCGGGTTCACCCCTCCACTTT
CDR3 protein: CASLGQAGSPLHF

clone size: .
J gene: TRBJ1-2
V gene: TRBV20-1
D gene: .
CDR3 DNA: TGCACCTCGGGGGGGGTGGAAGGCTACACCTTC
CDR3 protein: CTSGGVEGYTF

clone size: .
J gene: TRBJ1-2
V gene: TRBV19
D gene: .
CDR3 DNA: TGTGCCAGTACTACCCTCTCCGGAGCTAACTATGGCTACACCTTC
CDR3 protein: CASTTLSGANYGYTF

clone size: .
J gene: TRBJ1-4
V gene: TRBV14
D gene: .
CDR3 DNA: TGTGCCAGCAGCCAGGGGTTTGCACTGGTTGAAAAACTGTTTTTT
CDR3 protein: CASSQGFALVEKLFF

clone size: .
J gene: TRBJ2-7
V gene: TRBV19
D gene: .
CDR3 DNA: TGTGCCAGTAGTATAAAGAGGGGAAACTCCTACGAGCAGTACTTC
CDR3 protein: CASSIKRGNSYEQYF

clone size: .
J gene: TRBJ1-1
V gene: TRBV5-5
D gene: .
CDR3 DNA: TGTGCCAGCAGCCGGCAGGGTTCAGGCACTGAAGCTTTCTTT
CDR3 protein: CASSRQGSGTEAFF

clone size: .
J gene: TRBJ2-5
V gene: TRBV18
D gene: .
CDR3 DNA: TGTGCCAGCTCACCACCGGGATTCCGCCAAGAGACCCAGTACTTC
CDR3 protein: CASSPPGFRQETQYF

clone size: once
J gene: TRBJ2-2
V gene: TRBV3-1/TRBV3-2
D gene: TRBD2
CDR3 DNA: TGTGCCAGCAGCCACCCCTCGCGCGGACTAGCGGGAACGGGGCTCTCCGGGGAGCTGTTTTTT
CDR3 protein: CASSHPSRGLAGTGLSGELFF

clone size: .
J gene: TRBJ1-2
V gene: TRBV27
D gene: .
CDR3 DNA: TGTGCCAGCAGTTTAAGGGGAGCCTATGGCTACACCTTC
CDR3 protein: CASSLRGAYGYTF

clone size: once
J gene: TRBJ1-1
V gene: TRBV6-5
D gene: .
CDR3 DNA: TGTGCCAGCAGTTACTCAGGTGTGAGGGGTGAAGCTTTCTTT
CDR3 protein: CASSYSGVRGEAFF

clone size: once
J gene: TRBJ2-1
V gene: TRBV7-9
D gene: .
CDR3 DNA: TGTGCCAGCAGCTTAGAGCTCTCCGCCGGGAATGAGCAGTTCTTC
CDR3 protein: CASSLELSAGNEQFF

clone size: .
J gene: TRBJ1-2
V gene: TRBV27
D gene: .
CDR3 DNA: TGTGCCAGCAGTTTTAGGCCCTTAAGCGAGGGCTACACCTTC
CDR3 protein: CASSFRPLSEGYTF

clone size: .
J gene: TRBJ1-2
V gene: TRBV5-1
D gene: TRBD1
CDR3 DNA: TGCGCCAGCAGCACCAACAGGGACCCAGGGGGGGGCTACACCTTC
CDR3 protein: CASSTNRDPGGGYTF

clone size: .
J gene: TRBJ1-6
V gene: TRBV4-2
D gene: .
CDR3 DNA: TGTGCCAGCAGCCCAGAGAATTCACCCCTCCACTTT
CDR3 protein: CASSPENSPLHF

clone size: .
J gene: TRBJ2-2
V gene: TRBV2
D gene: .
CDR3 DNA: TGTGCCAGCAGTGGGTACGGGGAGCTGTTTTTT
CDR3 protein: CASSGYGELFF

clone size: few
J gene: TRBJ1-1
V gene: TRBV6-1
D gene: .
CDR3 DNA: TGTGCCAGCAGTGAATGGTCAGGGATGAACACTGAAGCTTTCTTT
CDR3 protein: CASSEWSGMNTEAFF

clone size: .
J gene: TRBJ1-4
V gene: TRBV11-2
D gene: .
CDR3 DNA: TGTGCCAGCAGTCGGGGGGTGTCGGCTAATGAAAAACTGTTTTTT
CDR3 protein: CASSRGVSANEKLFF